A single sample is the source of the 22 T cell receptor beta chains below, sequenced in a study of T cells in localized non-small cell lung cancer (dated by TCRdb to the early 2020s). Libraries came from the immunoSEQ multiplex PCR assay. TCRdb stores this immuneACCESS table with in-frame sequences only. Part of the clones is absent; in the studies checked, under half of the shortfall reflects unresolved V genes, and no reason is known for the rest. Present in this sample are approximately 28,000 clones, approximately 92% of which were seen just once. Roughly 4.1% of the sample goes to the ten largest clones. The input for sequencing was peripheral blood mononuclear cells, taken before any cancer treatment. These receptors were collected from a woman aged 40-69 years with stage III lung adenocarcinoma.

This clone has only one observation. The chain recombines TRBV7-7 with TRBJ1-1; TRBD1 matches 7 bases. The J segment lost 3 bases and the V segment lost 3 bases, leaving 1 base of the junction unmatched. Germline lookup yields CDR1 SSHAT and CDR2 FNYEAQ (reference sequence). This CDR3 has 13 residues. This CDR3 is CASSFGTDTEAFF. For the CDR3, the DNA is TGTGCCAGCAGCTTCGGGACAGACACTGAAGCTTTCTTT.

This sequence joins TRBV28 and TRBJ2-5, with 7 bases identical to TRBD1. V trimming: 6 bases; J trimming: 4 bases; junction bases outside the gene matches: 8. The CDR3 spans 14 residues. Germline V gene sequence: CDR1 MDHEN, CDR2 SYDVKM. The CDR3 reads CASRTRTGVETQYF. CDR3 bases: TGTGCCAGCAGAACCAGAACAGGGGTAGAGACCCAGTACTTC.

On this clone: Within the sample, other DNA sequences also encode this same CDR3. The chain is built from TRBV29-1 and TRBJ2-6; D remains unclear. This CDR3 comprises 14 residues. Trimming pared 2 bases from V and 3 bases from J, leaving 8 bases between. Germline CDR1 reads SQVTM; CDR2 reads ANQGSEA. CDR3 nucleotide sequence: TGCAGCGTTGAACAGTCCCTTGGGGCCAACGTCCTGACTTTC. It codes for CSVEQSLGANVLTF.

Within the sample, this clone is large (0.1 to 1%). The CDR3 region has the DNA TGTGCCAGCAGTCACGGGGGGACCTACGAGCAGTACTTC. It specifies CASSHGGTYEQYF. The chain uses TRBV6-6 and TRBJ2-7; 7 bases are shared with TRBD2. Germline lookup yields CDR1 MNHNY and CDR2 SVGAGI (reference sequence). The CDR3 runs 13 residues. V gave up 5 bases and J gave up 2 bases; unmatched junction bases: 3.

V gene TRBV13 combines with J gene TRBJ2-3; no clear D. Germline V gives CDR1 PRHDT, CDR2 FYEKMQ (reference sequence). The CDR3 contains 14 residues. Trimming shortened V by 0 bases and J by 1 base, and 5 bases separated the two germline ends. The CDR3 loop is CASSLGLGTDTQYF. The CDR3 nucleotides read TGTGCCAGCAGCTTAGGCTTAGGCACAGATACGCAGTATTTT.

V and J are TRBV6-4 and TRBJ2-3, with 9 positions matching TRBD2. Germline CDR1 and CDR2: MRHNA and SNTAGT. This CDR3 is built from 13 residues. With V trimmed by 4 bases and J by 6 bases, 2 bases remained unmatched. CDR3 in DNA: TGTGCCAGCAGTGCTAGCGGGATGGATACGCAGTATTTT. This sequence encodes CASSASGMDTQYF.

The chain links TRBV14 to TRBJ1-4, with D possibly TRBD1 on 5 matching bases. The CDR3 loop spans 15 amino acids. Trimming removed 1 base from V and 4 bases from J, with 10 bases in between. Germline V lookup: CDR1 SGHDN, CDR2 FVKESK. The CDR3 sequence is CASSQAGAGNEKLFF. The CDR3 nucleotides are TGTGCCAGCAGCCAAGCCGGGGCGGGTAATGAAAAACTGTTTTTT.

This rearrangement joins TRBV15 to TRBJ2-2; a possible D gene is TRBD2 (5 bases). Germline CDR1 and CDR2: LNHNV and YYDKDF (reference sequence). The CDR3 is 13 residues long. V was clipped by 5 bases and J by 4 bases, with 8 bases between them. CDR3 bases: TGTGCCACCAGCCCCGCGGGCACCGGGGAGCTGTTTTTT. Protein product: CATSPAGTGELFF.

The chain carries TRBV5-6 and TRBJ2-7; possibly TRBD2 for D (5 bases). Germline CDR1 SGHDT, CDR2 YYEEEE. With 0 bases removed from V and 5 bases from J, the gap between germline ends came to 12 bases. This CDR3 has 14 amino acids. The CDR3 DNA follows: TGTGCCAGCAGCTTGGCGGGGATTCCGGACGAGCAGTACTTC. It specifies CASSLAGIPDEQYF.

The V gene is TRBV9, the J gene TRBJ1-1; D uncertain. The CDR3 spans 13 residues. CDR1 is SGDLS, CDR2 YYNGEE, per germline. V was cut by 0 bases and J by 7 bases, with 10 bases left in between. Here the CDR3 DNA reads TGTGCCAGCAGCGTAGTGAGCCAGGTTGAAGCTTTCTTT. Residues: CASSVVSQVEAFF.

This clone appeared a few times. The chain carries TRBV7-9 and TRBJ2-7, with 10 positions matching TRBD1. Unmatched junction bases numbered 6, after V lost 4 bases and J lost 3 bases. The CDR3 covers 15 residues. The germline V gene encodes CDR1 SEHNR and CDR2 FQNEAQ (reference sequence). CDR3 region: CASSCRDRGCYEQYF. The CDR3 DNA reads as TGTGCCAGCAGCTGCCGGGACAGGGGCTGCTACGAGCAGTACTTC.

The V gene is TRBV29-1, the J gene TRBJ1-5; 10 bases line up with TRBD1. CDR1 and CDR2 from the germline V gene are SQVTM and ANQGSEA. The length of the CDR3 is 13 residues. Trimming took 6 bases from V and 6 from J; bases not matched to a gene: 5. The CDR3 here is CSVGDRGGQPQHF. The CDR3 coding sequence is TGCAGCGTCGGGGACAGGGGCGGTCAGCCCCAGCATTTT.

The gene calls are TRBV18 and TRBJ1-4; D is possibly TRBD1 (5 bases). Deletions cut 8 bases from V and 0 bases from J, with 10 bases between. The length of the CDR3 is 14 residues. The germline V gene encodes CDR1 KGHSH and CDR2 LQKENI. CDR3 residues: CASKGTATNEKLFF. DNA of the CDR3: TGTGCCAGCAAAGGGACTGCAACTAATGAAAAACTGTTTTTT.

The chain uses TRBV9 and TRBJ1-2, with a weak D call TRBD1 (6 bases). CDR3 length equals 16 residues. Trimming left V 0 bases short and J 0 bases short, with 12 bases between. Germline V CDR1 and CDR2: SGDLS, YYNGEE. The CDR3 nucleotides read TGTGCCAGCAGCGTAGGAACAGGGCCCTCTAACTATGGCTACACCTTC. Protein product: CASSVGTGPSNYGYTF.

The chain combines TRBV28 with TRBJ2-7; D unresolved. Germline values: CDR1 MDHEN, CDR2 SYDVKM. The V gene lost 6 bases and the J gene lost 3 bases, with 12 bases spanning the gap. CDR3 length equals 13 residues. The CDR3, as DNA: TGTGCCAGCAGCCACGAGGCGATCTACGAGCAGTACTTC. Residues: CASSHEAIYEQYF.

CDR3 nucleotide sequence: TGTGCCAGCTCATCAGAAGCAGGGATAGGTCAGCCCCAGCATTTT. It yields the protein CASSSEAGIGQPQHF. The rearrangement joins TRBV18 to TRBJ1-5; possible D gene TRBD1, 5 bases. Germline V gives CDR1 KGHSH, CDR2 LQKENI. CDR3 size: 15 residues. V lost 5 bases and J 6 bases, leaving 17 bases between the germline ends.

CDR3 residues: CASSQSEGAYNEQFF. Written as DNA, the CDR3 is TGTGCCAGCAGCCAATCGGAGGGGGCTTACAATGAGCAGTTCTTC. The chain uses TRBV16 and TRBJ2-1, with D possibly matching TRBD1 (7 bases). There are 15 residues in the CDR3. The V gene lost 0 bases and the J gene lost 4 bases, with 10 bases spanning the gap. CDR1 is KGHSY, CDR2 FQNENV, per germline.

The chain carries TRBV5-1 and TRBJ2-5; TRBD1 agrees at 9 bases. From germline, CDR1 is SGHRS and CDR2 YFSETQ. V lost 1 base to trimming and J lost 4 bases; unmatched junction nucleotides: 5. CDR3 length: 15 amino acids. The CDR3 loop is CASSLKLTGGETQYF. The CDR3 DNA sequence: TGCGCCAGCAGCTTGAAGTTGACAGGGGGAGAGACCCAGTACTTC. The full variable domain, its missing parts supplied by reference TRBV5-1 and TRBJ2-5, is KAGVTQTPRYLIKTRGQQVTLSCSPISGHRSVSWYQQTPGQGLQFLFEYFSETQRNKGNFPGRFSGRQFSNSRSEMNVSTLELGDSALYLCASSLKLTGGETQYFGPGTRLLVL.

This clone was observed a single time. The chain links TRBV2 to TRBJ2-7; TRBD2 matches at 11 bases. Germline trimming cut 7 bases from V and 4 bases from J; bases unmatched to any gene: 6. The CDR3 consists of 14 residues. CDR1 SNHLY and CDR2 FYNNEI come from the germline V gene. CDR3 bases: TGTGCCAGCATAGCGGGGGGGCCTGGTTACGAGCAGTACTTC. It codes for CASIAGGPGYEQYF.

Here the CDR3 reads CASSGSSYNEQFF. Here the CDR3 DNA reads TGTGCCAGCAGTGGAAGCTCCTACAATGAGCAGTTCTTC. The chain has TRBV27 and TRBJ2-1; D ambiguous. Per germline, CDR1 MNHEY and CDR2 SMNVEV (reference sequence). The CDR3 is made up of 13 amino acids. V was clipped by 5 bases and J by 0 bases, with 5 bases between them.

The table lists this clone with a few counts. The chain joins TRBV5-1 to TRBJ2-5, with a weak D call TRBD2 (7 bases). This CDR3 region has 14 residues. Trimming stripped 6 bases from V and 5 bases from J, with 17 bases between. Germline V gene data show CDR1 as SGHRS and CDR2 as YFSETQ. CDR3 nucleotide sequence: TGCGCCAGCACAAGGGGGGGTTCGGTGGAGACCCAGTACTTC. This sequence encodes CASTRGGSVETQYF.

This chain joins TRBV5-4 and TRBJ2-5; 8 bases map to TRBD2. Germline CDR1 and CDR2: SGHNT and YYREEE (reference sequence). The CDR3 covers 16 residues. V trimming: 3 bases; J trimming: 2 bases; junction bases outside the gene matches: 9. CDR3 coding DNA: TGTGCCAGCAGCTCGAAGACGGGGGGGCCTCAAGAGACCCAGTACTTC. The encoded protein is CASSSKTGGPQETQYF. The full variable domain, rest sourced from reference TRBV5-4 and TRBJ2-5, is ETGVTQSPTHLIKTRGQQVTLRCSSQSGHNTVSWYQQALGQGPQFIFQYYREEENGRGNFPPRFSGLQFPNYSSELNVNALELDDSALYLCASSSKTGGPQETQYFGPGTRLLVL.